The 18 T cell receptor beta chains presented below share a single source sample, sequenced in a study of OX40 agonist ivuxolimab in advanced cancers. TCRdb keeps only in-frame clones here, not all; method: immunoSEQ multiplex PCR. The repertoire consists of 55,000 to 65,000 clones, with around 84% occurring once and the leading ten covering under 5%. The sequenced sample was CD4+ or CD8+ T cells sorted from blood, obtained in a trial of the OX40 agonist ivuxolimab. Source of these receptors: an adult with an advanced solid tumor such as melanoma, head and neck, liver or kidney cancer.

The chain links TRBV6-1 to TRBJ2-3; possible D gene TRBD1, 6 bases. The V end lost 4 bases, the J end lost 1 base, and 9 bases lay between the germline ends. Germline V lookup: CDR1 MNHNS, CDR2 SASEGT. This CDR3 has 14 residues. The CDR3 loop reads CASSVRTGTDTQYF. The CDR3 nucleotides read TGTGCCAGCAGTGTTAGGACAGGCACAGATACGCAGTATTTT.

This sequence joins TRBV19 and TRBJ1-1; maybe TRBD1 (5 bases). Between the trimmed V and J ends, which lost 5 bases and 0 bases, there was a span of 19 bases. Germline V gene data show CDR1 as LNHDA and CDR2 as SQIVND (reference sequence). CDR3 length: 17 amino acids. CDR3 DNA: TGTGCCAGTAGTCTTCCCGGGACGGAAATCATGAACACTGAAGCTTTCTTT. This translates into CASSLPGTEIMNTEAFF.

This chain joins TRBV29-1 and TRBJ2-7; D perhaps matches TRBD1 (6 bases). The CDR3 is made up of 15 amino acids. Trimming took 0 bases from V and 0 from J, leaving 12 bases between them. In germline, CDR1 is SQVTM, CDR2 ANQGSEA. The CDR3 sequence: CSVEDLTGHSYEQYF. The CDR3 bases are TGCAGCGTTGAAGATCTTACAGGGCACTCCTACGAGCAGTACTTC.

The chain has TRBV5-1 and TRBJ1-1; TRBD1 might be the D (6 bases). This CDR3 region has 15 residues. From germline, CDR1 is SGHRS and CDR2 YFSETQ. V lost 0 bases, J lost 0 bases, and 9 bases lay in between. CDR3 protein: CASSLGYRVNTEAFF. The CDR3 DNA sequence: TGCGCCAGCAGCTTGGGTTACAGGGTGAACACTGAAGCTTTCTTT. Full variable domain (missing parts from reference TRBV5-1 and TRBJ1-1): KAGVTQTPRYLIKTRGQQVTLSCSPISGHRSVSWYQQTPGQGLQFLFEYFSETQRNKGNFPGRFSGRQFSNSRSEMNVSTLELGDSALYLCASSLGYRVNTEAFFGQGTRLTVV.

J is TRBJ2-1 and V is TRBV6-6; TRBD2 agrees at 14 bases. V trimming: 8 bases; J trimming: 6 bases; junction bases outside the gene matches: 3. Germline V gives CDR1 MNHNY, CDR2 SVGAGI (reference sequence). CDR3 length: 14 amino acids. CDR3 nucleotides: TGTGCCAGCGCCGGGACTAGCGGGGGCAATGAGCAGTTCTTC. Its protein is CASAGTSGGNEQFF.

The chain carries TRBV28 and TRBJ2-7; 9 nucleotides match TRBD1. V lost 2 bases to trimming and J lost 5 bases; unmatched junction nucleotides: 7. Looked up from germline, CDR1 is MDHEN and CDR2 is SYDVKM. The CDR3 is 15 amino acids. As DNA, the CDR3 is TGTGCCAGCAGTTTAGGGGGACAGGGAGAACACGAGCAGTACTTC. Translating it yields CASSLGGQGEHEQYF.

This clone was observed once. The V and J genes are TRBV5-5 and TRBJ1-5, with D unclear. Germline-derived CDR1 and CDR2 are SGHKS and YYEKEE (reference sequence). Trimming shortened V by 2 bases and J by 5 bases, and 5 bases separated the two germline ends. This CDR3 spans 12 amino acids. The CDR3 loop reads CASSFGDQPQHF. The CDR3 bases are TGTGCCAGCAGCTTCGGGGATCAGCCCCAGCATTTT.

This clone was seen only once. The rearrangement links TRBV6-1 to TRBJ2-7; possible D gene TRBD1, 5 bases. The CDR3 totals 16 residues. The germline V and J ends were trimmed by 2 bases and 0 bases, with 14 bases remaining between them. Germline values: CDR1 MNHNS, CDR2 SASEGT. CDR3 sequence reads: CASSEKGAMLSYEQYF. The CDR3 DNA reads TGTGCCAGCAGTGAAAAAGGGGCAATGCTCTCCTACGAGCAGTACTTC.

This clone was observed once. J is TRBJ2-1 and V is TRBV9; 14 positions match TRBD2. Germline trimming cut 3 bases from V and 2 bases from J; bases unmatched to any gene: 10. Germline CDR1 and CDR2: SGDLS and YYNGEE. This CDR3 has 19 amino acids. CDR3 nucleotides: TGTGCCAGCAGCGCTGGGACTAGCGGGAGAGGGAGGCCCTACAATGAGCAGTTCTTC. Translation: CASSAGTSGRGRPYNEQFF.

V is TRBV14 and J is TRBJ2-5, with unresolved D. Trimming stripped 0 bases from V and 1 base from J, with 6 bases between. This CDR3 has 14 residues. The germline V gene has CDR1 SGHDN and CDR2 FVKESK. CDR3 nucleotide sequence: TGTGCCAGCAGCCAAGAGAACCTCCAAGAGACCCAGTACTTC. It encodes CASSQENLQETQYF.

J is TRBJ1-4 and V is TRBV7-1; D unclear. TRBV7-1 is marked as an open reading frame, function uncertain. Between the trimmed V and J ends, which lost 3 bases and 4 bases, there was a span of 9 bases. The CDR3 contains 14 residues. In DNA, the CDR3 is TGTGCCAGCAGCTCCATCCGGGGTAATGAAAAACTGTTTTTT. It codes for CASSSIRGNEKLFF.

This chain links TRBV5-6 with TRBJ2-5; D perhaps matches TRBD2 (6 bases). Germline CDR1 and CDR2: SGHDT and YYEEEE. The CDR3 runs to 14 residues. Deletions cut 0 bases from V and 4 bases from J, with 10 bases between. CDR3 bases: TGTGCCAGCAGCTTGGTCGGGAGCCCAGAGACCCAGTACTTC. Protein product: CASSLVGSPETQYF.

The chain couples TRBV6-4 to TRBJ2-2, with D hard to call. Trimming pared 2 bases from V and 0 bases from J, leaving 7 bases between. This CDR3 is 15 amino acids long. CDR1 and CDR2 (germline): MRHNA, SNTAGT. CDR3 sequence (DNA): TGTGCCAGCAGTGACGTCGATGCGAACACCGGGGAGCTGTTTTTT. This translates into CASSDVDANTGELFF.

V usage is TRBV10-2 and J usage is TRBJ2-1, with TRBD2 identical over 11 bases. V gave up 8 bases and J gave up 8 bases; unmatched junction bases: 5. Germline V CDR1 and CDR2: WSHSY, SAAADI. The CDR3 spans 13 residues. The CDR3 loop reads CASGTSGRDEQFF. The CDR3 nucleotides read TGCGCCAGCGGGACTAGCGGAAGGGATGAGCAGTTCTTC.

The CDR3 DNA reads TGTGCCAGTAAAAGGGGGCCTGACACCGGGGAGCTGTTTTTT. This gives the protein CASKRGPDTGELFF. The V gene is TRBV19, the J gene TRBJ2-2; 7 nucleotides match TRBD1. V gave up 7 bases and J gave up 3 bases; unmatched junction bases: 5. This CDR3 region has 14 residues. CDR1 and CDR2 (germline): LNHDA, SQIVND (reference sequence).

V gene TRBV6-1 combines with J gene TRBJ2-7, with 9 nucleotides matching TRBD1. The length of the CDR3 is 14 residues. Germline V lookup: CDR1 MNHNS, CDR2 SASEGT. V shed 8 bases, J shed 0 bases, and the junction held 5 bases outside the gene matches. CDR3 loop: CASEPGQGSYEQYF. The DNA for the CDR3 is TGTGCCAGCGAGCCGGGACAGGGCTCCTACGAGCAGTACTTC.

The gene calls are TRBV7-9 and TRBJ1-3; maybe TRBD1 (5 bases). Trimming left V 5 bases short and J 4 bases short, with 12 bases between. This CDR3 is 14 amino acids long. CDR1 SEHNR and CDR2 FQNEAQ come from the germline V gene (reference sequence). The CDR3 spells CASSPGTAGNTIYF. The CDR3 coding sequence is TGTGCCAGCAGCCCCGGGACGGCGGGAAACACCATATATTTT. The full variable domain, in which reference TRBV7-9 and TRBJ1-3 provide the parts outside the CDR3, is DTGVSQNPRHKITKRGQNVTFRCDPISEHNRLYWYRQTLGQGPEFLTYFQNEAQLEKSRLLSDRFSAERPKGSFSTLEIQRTEQGDSAMYLCASSPGTAGNTIYFGEGSWLTVV.

Only one count was recorded for this clone. This chain uses TRBV7-2 with TRBJ2-3; D not certain. Per the germline V gene, CDR1 is SGHTA and CDR2 is FQGNSA. The CDR3 is 12 amino acids. Trimming shortened V by 1 base and J by 10 bases, and 9 bases separated the two germline ends. CDR3 nucleotides: TGTGCCAGCAGCTTAGACGGGTGGGCGCAGTATTTT. This encodes CASSLDGWAQYF.